The 5 T cell receptor beta chains below come from one sample, sequenced in a study of blood T cell repertoires in COVID-19. Generated by immunoSEQ multiplex PCR, the TCRdb table keeps only in-frame clones and is missing some. The profile shows roughly 200,000 clones, around 90% of them singletons. The sample was peripheral blood. These receptors all come from a woman younger than 30 who had recovered from COVID-19.

V and J are TRBV6-5 and TRBJ2-7; D possibly corresponds to TRBD2 (5 bases). V lost 4 bases and J 4 bases, leaving 14 bases between the germline ends. The CDR3 totals 14 residues. CDR1 MNHEY and CDR2 SVGAGI come from the germline V gene. The CDR3 DNA reads TGTGCCAGCAGTTGGTCGGGAAAGCAATACGAGCAGTACTTC. Its protein is CASSWSGKQYEQYF.

The V call is TRBV4-2, the J call TRBJ2-3; 8 positions match TRBD1. The germline gives CDR1 LGHNA, CDR2 YNFKEQ. The ends lost 0 bases at V and 4 bases at J; junction bases unmatched: 3. This CDR3 region has 15 residues. The CDR3 DNA follows: TGTGCCAGCAGCCAAGAGCACAGGGGGTCAGATACGCAGTATTTT. This codes for CASSQEHRGSDTQYF.

The rearrangement links TRBV27 to TRBJ1-2; D is unclear. Germline V gene sequence: CDR1 MNHEY, CDR2 SMNVEV (reference sequence). Deletions cut 2 bases from V and 2 bases from J, with 6 bases between. This CDR3 has 13 residues. The CDR3 here is CASSLDGNYGYTF. DNA of the CDR3: TGTGCCAGCAGTTTAGACGGGAACTATGGCTACACCTTC.

The chain joins TRBV3-1 (or the pseudogene TRBV3-2) to TRBJ2-7; TRBD1 is a possible D gene (6 bases). This CDR3 has 16 amino acids. The V end lost 0 bases, the J end lost 1 base, and 13 bases lay between the germline ends. Germline-derived CDR1 and CDR2 are LGHDT and YNNKEL (reference sequence). The CDR3 DNA reads as TGTGCCAGCAGCCAAGACCCCCAGGGGTCGTCCTACGAGCAGTACTTC. This codes for CASSQDPQGSSYEQYF.

This sequence joins TRBV2 and TRBJ2-7; D uncertain. V was cut by 3 bases and J by 1 base, with 7 bases left in between. From germline, CDR1 is SNHLY and CDR2 FYNNEI. The CDR3 consists of 13 residues. The CDR3, as DNA: TGTGCCAGCAGTGATTGGCCATCCTACGAGCAGTACTTC. This codes for CASSDWPSYEQYF.